This T cell receptor (beta chain) was sequenced in a study of response to subunit inactivated influenza vaccine. This clonotype has a handful of counts. CDR1 MNHEY and CDR2 SVGAGI come from the germline V gene. Trimming took off 4 bases at V and 9 bases at J, with 10 bases between the two ends. The CDR3 covers 12 residues. One entry per CDR3 protein results from TCRdb running MiXCR on the RT-PCR reads. In the table there are about 180,000 distinct CDR3 sequences, around 9% of which are singletons. The sample was non-naive T cells sorted from PBMCs, taken on the day of vaccination. V gene TRBV6-5 combines with J gene TRBJ1-3, with unresolved D. The TCR sequence derives from a man aged 50 to 59 who received an inactivated influenza vaccine. The CDR3 nucleotides read TGTGCCAGCAGTTCTGGCTGGAGCACCATATATTTT. Its translation is CASSSGWSTIYF.